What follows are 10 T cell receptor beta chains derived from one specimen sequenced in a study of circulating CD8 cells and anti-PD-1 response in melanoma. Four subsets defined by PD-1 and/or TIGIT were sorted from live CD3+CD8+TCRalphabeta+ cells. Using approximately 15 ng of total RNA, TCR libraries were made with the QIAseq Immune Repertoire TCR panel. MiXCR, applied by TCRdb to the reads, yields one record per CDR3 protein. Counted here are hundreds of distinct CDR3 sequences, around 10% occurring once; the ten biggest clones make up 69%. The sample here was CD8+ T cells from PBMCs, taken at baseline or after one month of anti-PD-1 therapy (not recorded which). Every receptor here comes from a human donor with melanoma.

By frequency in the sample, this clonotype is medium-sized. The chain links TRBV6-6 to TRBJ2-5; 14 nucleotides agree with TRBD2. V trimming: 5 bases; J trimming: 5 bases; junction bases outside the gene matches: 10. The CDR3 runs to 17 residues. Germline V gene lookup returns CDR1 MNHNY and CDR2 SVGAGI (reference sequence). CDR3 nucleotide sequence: TGTGCCAGCAGTGTCTCAAGACTAGCGGGGGGGGAGGAGACCCAGTACTTC. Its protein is CASSVSRLAGGEETQYF.

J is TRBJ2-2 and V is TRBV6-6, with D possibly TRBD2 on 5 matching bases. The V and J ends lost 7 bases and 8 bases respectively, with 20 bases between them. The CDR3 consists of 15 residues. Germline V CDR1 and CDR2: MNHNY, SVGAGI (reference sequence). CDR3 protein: CASNRSRLAAGELFF. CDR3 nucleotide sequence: TGTGCCAGCAACCGATCGCGCCTAGCTGCGGGGGAGCTGTTTTTT.

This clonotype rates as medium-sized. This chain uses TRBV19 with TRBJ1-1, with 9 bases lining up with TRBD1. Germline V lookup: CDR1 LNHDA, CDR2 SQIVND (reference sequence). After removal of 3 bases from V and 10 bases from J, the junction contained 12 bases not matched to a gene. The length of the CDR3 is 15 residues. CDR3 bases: TGTGCCAGTAGTATGGACAGGGGATTCGGTTTACGAGCTTTCTTT. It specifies CASSMDRGFGLRAFF.

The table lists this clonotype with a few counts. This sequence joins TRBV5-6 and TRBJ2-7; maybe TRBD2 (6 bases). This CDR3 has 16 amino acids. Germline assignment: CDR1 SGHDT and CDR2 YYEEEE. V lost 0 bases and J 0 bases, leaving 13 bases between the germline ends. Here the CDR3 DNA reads TGTGCCAGCAGCTTGGAAGGTAGCGGAAGCTCCTACGAGCAGTACTTC. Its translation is CASSLEGSGSSYEQYF.

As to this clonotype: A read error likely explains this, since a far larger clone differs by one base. CDR3 DNA sequence: TGTGCCAGCAGTTTACTAGCGGGAGCCTACGTGCAGTACTTC. Translated: CASSLLAGAYVQYF. V is TRBV27 and J is TRBJ2-7; 10 positions agree with TRBD2. Germline lookup yields CDR1 MNHEY and CDR2 SMNVEV (reference sequence). The CDR3 spans 14 residues.

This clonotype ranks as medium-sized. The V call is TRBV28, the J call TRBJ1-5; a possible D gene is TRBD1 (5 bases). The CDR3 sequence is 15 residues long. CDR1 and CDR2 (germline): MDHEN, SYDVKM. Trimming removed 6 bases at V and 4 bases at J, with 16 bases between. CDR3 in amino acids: CASSPGYKGNQPQHF. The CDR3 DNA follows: TGTGCCAGCAGCCCAGGGTATAAGGGAAATCAGCCCCAGCATTTT.

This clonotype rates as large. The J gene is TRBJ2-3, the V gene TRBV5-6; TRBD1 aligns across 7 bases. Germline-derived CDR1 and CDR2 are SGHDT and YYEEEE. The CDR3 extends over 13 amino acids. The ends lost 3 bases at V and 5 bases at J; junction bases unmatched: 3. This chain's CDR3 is CASSYDRVDTQYF. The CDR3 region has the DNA TGTGCCAGCAGCTACGACAGGGTAGATACGCAGTATTTT.

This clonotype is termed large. The CDR3 region has the DNA TGTGCCAGTAGTCCTTTCCTATGGAATGAGCAGTTCTTC. This translates into CASSPFLWNEQFF. V and J are TRBV19 and TRBJ2-1; D unresolved. The CDR3 contains 13 residues. CDR1 is LNHDA, CDR2 SQIVND, per germline (reference sequence). Trimming shortened V by 5 bases and J by 7 bases, and 12 bases separated the two germline ends.

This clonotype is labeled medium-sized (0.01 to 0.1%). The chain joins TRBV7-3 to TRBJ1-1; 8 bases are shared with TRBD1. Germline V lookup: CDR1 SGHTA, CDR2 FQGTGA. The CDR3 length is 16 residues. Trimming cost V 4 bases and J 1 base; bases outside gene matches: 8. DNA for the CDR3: TGTGCCAGCAGCTCCCTGAACAGGGGGGAGAACACTGAAGCTTTCTTT. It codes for CASSSLNRGENTEAFF.

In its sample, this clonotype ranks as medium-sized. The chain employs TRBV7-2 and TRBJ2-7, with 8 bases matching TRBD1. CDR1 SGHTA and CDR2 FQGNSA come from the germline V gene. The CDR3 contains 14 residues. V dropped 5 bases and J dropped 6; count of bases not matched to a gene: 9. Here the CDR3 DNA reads TGTGCCAGCAGCCCACCGACAGGGGCTGCCGAGCAGTACTTC. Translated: CASSPPTGAAEQYF.